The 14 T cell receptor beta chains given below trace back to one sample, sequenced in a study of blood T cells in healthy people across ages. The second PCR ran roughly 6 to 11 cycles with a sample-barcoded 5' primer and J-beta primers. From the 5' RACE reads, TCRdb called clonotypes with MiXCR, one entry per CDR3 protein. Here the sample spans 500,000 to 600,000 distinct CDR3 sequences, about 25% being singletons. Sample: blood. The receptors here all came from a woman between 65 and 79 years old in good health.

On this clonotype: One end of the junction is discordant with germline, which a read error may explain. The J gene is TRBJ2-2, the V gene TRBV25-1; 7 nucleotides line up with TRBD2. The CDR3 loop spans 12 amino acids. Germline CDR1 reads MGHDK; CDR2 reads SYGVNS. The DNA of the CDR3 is TGTGCCAGCAGCGGGAGGACCGGGGAGCTGTCTTTT. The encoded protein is CASSGRTGELSF.

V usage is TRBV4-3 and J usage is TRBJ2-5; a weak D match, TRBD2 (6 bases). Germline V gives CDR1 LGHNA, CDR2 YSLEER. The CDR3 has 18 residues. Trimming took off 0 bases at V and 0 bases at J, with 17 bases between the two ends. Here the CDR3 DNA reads TGCGCCAGCAGCCAAGATCTAGGCCGGGCGGGATACCAAGAGACCCAGTACTTC. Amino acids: CASSQDLGRAGYQETQYF.

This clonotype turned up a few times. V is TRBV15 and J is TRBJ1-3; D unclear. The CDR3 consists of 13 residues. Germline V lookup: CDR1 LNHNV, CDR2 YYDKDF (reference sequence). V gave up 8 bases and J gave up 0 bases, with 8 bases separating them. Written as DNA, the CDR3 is TGTGCCACCGGGATTCTCTCTGGAAACACCATATATTTT. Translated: CATGILSGNTIYF. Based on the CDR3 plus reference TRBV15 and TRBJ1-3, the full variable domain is DAMVIQNPRYQVTQFGKPVTLSCSQTLNHNVMYWYQQKSSQAPKLLFHYYDKDFNNEADTPDNFQSRRPNTSFCFLDIRSPGLGDTAMYLCATGILSGNTIYFGEGSWLTVV.

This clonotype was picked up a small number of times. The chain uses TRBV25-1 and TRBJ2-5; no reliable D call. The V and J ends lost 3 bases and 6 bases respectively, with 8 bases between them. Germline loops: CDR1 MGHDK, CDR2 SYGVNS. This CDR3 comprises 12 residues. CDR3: CASSDPIKTQYF. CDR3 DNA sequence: TGTGCCAGCAGTGACCCTATTAAGACCCAGTACTTC.

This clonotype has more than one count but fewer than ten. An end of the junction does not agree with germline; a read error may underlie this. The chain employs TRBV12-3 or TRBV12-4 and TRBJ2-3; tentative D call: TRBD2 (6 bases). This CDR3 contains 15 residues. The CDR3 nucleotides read TGTGCCAGCAGCCCGCACGCGGGGCCGGGAGATACGCGGTATTTT. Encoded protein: CASSPHAGPGDTRYF.

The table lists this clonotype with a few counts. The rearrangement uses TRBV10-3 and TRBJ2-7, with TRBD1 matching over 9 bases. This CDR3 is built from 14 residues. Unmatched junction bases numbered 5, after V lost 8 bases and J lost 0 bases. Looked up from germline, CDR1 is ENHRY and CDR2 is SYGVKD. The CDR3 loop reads CAIRPGQGSYEQYF. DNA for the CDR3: TGTGCCATCCGCCCGGGACAGGGCTCCTACGAGCAGTACTTC.

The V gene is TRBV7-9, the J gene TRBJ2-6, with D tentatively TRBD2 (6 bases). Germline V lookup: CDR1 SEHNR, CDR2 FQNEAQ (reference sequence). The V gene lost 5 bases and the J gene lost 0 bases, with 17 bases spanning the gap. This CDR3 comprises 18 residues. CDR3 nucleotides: TGTGCCAGCAGCCCCCTGGAGGGGAAACACTCTGGGGCCAACGTCCTGACTTTC. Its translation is CASSPLEGKHSGANVLTF.

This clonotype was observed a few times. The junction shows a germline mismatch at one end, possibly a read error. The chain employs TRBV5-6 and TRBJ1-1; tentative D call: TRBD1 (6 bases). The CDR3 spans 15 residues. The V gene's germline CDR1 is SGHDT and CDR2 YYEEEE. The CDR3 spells CASSQMTGGGTEASF. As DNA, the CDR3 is TGTGCCAGCAGCCAAATGACAGGAGGTGGTACTGAAGCTTCCTTT.

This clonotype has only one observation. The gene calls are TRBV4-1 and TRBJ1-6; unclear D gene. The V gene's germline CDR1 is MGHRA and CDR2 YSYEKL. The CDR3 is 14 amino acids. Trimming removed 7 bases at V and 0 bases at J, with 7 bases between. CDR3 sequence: CASTASSYNSPLHF. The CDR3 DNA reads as TGCGCCAGCACGGCAAGCTCCTATAATTCACCCCTCCACTTT.

The DNA for the CDR3 is TGTGCCAGCTCACCCTATCAAACAAAGAACACTGAAGCTTTCTTT. Translating it yields CASSPYQTKNTEAFF. The chain combines TRBV18 with TRBJ1-1; D is unclear. The CDR3 is 15 amino acids. Trimming left V 3 bases short and J 1 base short, with 12 bases between. In germline, CDR1 is KGHSH, CDR2 LQKENI.

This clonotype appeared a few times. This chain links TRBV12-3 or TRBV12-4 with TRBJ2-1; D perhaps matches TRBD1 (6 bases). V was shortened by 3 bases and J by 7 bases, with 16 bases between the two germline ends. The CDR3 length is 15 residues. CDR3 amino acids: CASSFVRGQGNEQFF. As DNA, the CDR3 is TGTGCCAGCAGTTTTGTTCGGGGTCAGGGGAATGAGCAGTTCTTC.

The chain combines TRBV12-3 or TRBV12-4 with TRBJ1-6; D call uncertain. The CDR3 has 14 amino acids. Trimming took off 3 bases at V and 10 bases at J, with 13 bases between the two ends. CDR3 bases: TGTGCCAGCAGTTTGAACAGTGGCCGGTCACCCCTCCACTTT. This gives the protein CASSLNSGRSPLHF.

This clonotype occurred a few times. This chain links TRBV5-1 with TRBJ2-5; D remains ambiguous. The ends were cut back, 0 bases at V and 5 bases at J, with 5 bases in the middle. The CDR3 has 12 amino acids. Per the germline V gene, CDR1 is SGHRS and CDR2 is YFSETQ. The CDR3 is CASSLDFETQYF. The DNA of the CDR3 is TGCGCCAGCAGCTTGGATTTCGAGACCCAGTACTTC.

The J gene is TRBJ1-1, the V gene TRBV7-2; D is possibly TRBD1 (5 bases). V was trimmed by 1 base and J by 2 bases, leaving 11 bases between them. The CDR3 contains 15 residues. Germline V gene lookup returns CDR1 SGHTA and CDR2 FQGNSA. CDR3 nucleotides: TGTGCCAGCAGCTTAGGGGGTGGGGACAACACTGAAGCTTTCTTT. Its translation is CASSLGGGDNTEAFF. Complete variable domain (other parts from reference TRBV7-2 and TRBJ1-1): GAGVSQSPSNKVTEKGKDVELRCDPISGHTALYWYRQSLGQGLEFLIYFQGNSAPDKSGLPSDRFSAERTGGSVSTLTIQRTQQEDSAVYLCASSLGGGDNTEAFFGQGTRLTVV.